The source of this T cell receptor (beta chain) is a study of blood T cell repertoires in COVID-19. Study overall: Samples representing acute and convalescent COVID-19 were sourced from the United States, Italy and Spain. PBMCs, B-cell-depleted T cells, or T cells were the source of the cDNA or gDNA that made up the material.

Original methodology: For nucleated cells, counts were estimated from reference gene primer amplification. Repertoires were generated with immunoSEQ multiplex PCR, while TCRdb's copy carries only in-frame clones and drops some. V, J and clone size reflect that table, while D and trimming were determined from the DNA. The data contain around 300,000 clones, over 70% of them seen just once; the ten biggest clones take up 3%. The V end lost 8 bases, the J end lost 5 bases, and 25 bases lay between the germline ends. Germline lookup yields CDR1 LNHDA and CDR2 SQIVND (reference sequence). The CDR3 runs to 17 residues.

This receptor was identified in a man younger than 40 with active or convalescent COVID-19. Material: peripheral blood. This chain connects TRBV19 to TRBJ2-1; the D gene is possibly TRBD2 (6 bases). CDR3 nucleotides: TGTGCCAGTGGAGGGAGTGGCGCCATTCACGTTGACAATGAGCAGTTCTTC. Encoded protein: CASGGSGAIHVDNEQFF.